The 7 T cell receptor beta chains given below trace back to one sample, sequenced in a study of identical twins. TCRdb re-analysed the 5' RACE reads in MiXCR, keeping a single row per CDR3 protein. In the table there are some 500,000 distinct CDR3 sequences, around 15% of which are singletons. This same sample was also part of a study on yellow fever vaccine responses in identical twins.

Sequencing input: CD4+ T cells sorted from blood. These receptors originate from a young woman in good health.

The chain links TRBV2 to TRBJ2-7, with D possibly being TRBD1 (6 bases). V lost 2 bases and J lost 9, with 14 bases in between. CDR3 length: 13 amino acids. Germline CDR1 and CDR2: SNHLY and FYNNEI. This CDR3 is CASSETGISRQYF. CDR3 coding DNA: TGTGCCAGCAGTGAAACAGGGATAAGTCGGCAGTACTTC. The whole variable domain, filled in from reference TRBV2 and TRBJ2-7, reads EPEVTQTPSHQVTQMGQEVILRCVPISNHLYFYWYRQILGQKVEFLVSFYNNEISEKSEIFDDQFSVERPDGSNFTLKIRSTKLEDSAMYFCASSETGISRQYFGPGTRLTVT.

In its sample, this clonotype was seen a few times. V is TRBV14 and J is TRBJ2-5; 8 nucleotides line up with TRBD2. Germline V gene data show CDR1 as SGHDN and CDR2 as FVKESK. With 2 bases clipped from V and 7 bases from J, the junction kept 6 bases outside the gene matches. The CDR3 has 14 residues. The CDR3 DNA sequence: TGTGCCAGCAGCCAAAGTCCGGGAGGGCTGACCCAGTACTTC. It is translated as CASSQSPGGLTQYF.

This clonotype turned up a few times. The V call is TRBV14, the J call TRBJ2-3; D unresolved. Germline lookup yields CDR1 SGHDN and CDR2 FVKESK. Trimming left V 4 bases short and J 7 bases short, with 9 bases between. The CDR3 runs to 12 residues. The DNA of the CDR3 is TGTGCCAGCAGCCCCAAAACCTATACGCAGTATTTT. Residues: CASSPKTYTQYF.

This clonotype has at least ten counts. The chain links TRBV29-1 to TRBJ2-3; 7 bases agree with TRBD1. CDR3 length equals 12 residues. CDR1 is SQVTM, CDR2 ANQGSEA, per germline. V lost 8 bases, J lost 12 bases, and 14 bases stayed unmatched. This chain's CDR3 is CSLRTGATPQYF. The DNA of the CDR3 is TGCAGCCTCCGAACAGGGGCCACCCCCCAGTATTTT.

This sequence joins TRBV27 and TRBJ2-3, with 13 positions matching TRBD2. The V gene's germline CDR1 is MNHEY and CDR2 SMNVEV (reference sequence). J was trimmed by 0 bases and V by 7 bases; bases with no gene match: 13. The CDR3 contains 19 residues. As DNA, the CDR3 is TGTGCCAGCATTCCTCGAGCGGGACTAGCGGGACCAAGCACAGATACGCAGTATTTT. The encoded protein is CASIPRAGLAGPSTDTQYF.

CDR3 DNA sequence: TGCAGTGCCGACAGGGGAGCGGAGACCCAGTACTTC. Protein: CSADRGAETQYF. This chain joins TRBV20-1 and TRBJ2-5; TRBD1 agrees at 8 bases. CDR1 is DFQATT and CDR2 is SNEGSKA in the germline V gene (reference sequence). The trim removed 6 bases at V and 5 bases at J, leaving 5 bases unmatched. CDR3 size: 12 residues.

The J gene is TRBJ2-1, the V gene TRBV7-2; D ambiguous. V lost 1 base and J 7 bases, leaving 8 bases between the germline ends. Germline V gene lookup returns CDR1 SGHTA and CDR2 FQGNSA. The CDR3 totals 13 residues. The CDR3 is CASSLVGSNEQFF. The CDR3 bases are TGTGCCAGCAGCTTAGTGGGTTCAAATGAGCAGTTCTTC.